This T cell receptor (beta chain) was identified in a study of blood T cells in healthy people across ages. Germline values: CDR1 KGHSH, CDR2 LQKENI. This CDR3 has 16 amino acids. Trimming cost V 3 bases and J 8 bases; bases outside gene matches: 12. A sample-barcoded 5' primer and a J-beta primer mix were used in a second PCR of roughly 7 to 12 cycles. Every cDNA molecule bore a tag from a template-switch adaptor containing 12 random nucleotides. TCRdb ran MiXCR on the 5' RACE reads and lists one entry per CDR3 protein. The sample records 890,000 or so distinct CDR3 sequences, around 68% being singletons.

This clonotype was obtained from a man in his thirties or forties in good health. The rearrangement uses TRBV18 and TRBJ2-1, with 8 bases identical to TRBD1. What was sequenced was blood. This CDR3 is CASSPGTGVQVDEQFF. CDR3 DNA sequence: TGTGCCAGCTCACCTGGGACAGGCGTTCAAGTCGATGAGCAGTTCTTC. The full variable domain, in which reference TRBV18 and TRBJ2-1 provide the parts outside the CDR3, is NAGVMQNPRHLVRRRGQEARLRCSPMKGHSHVYWYRQLPEEGLKFMVYLQKENIIDESGMPKERFSAEFPKEGPSILRIQQVVRGDSAAYFCASSPGTGVQVDEQFFGPGTRLTVL.